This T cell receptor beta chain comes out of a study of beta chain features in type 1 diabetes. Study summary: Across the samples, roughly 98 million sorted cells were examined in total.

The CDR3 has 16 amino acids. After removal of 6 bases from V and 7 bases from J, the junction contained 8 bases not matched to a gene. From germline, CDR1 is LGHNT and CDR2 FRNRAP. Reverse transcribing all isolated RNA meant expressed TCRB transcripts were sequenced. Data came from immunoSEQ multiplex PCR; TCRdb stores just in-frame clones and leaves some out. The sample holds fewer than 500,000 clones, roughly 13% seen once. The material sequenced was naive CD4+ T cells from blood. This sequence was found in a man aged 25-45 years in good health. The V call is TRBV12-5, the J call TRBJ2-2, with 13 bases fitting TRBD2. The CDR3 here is CASGGLAGVYGGELFF. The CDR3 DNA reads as TGTGCTAGTGGAGGACTAGCGGGAGTATACGGCGGGGAGCTGTTTTTT.